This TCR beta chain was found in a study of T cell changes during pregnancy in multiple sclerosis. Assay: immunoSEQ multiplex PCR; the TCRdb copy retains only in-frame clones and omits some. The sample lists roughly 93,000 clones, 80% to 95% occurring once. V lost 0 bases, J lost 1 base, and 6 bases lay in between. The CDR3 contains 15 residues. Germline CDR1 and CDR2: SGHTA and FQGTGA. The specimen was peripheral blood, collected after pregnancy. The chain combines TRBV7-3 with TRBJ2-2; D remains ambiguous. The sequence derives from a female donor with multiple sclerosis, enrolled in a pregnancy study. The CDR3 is CASSLTQLNTGELFF. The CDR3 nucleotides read TGTGCCAGCAGCTTAACACAATTGAACACCGGGGAGCTGTTTTTT.